This T cell receptor (beta chain) was recovered during a study of blood T cell repertoires in COVID-19. Background on the study: The cDNA or gDNA used as material had been derived from T cells, B-cell-depleted T cells, or PBMCs.

Method: immunoSEQ multiplex PCR; TCRdb's copy keeps in-frame clones and lacks some. The table has roughly 200,000 clones, approximately 90% seen once. In germline, CDR1 is SGHKS, CDR2 YYEKEE (reference sequence). The J segment lost 7 bases and the V segment lost 4 bases, leaving 13 bases of the junction unmatched. The length of the CDR3 is 16 residues. This receptor was identified in a man aged 55 to 69 with active or convalescent COVID-19. The sequenced sample was peripheral blood. V usage is TRBV5-5 and J usage is TRBJ2-3; 9 positions agree with TRBD1. The CDR3 bases are TGTGCCAGCAGCCTCCGCGGGACAGGGTGGTCGAATACGCAGTATTTT. Protein product: CASSLRGTGWSNTQYF.